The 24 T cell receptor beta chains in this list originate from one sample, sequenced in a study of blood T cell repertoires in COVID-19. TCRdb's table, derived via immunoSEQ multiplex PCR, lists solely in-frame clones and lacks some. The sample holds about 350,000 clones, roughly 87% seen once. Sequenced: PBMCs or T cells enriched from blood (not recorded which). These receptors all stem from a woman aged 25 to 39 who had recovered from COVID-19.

This CDR3 is CASSAGEEKLFF. For the CDR3, the DNA is TGCGCCAGCAGTGCCGGGGAAGAAAAACTGTTTTTT. The J gene is TRBJ1-4, the V gene TRBV10-2; D remains ambiguous. Germline CDR1 is WSHSY and CDR2 is SAAADI. This CDR3 has 12 amino acids. Trimming cost V 4 bases and J 8 bases, with 8 bases left between them.

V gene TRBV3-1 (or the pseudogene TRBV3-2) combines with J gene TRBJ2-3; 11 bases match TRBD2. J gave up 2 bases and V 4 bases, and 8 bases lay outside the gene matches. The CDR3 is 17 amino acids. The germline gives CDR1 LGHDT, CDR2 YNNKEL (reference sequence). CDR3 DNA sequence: TGTGCCAGCAGCCGGGCTAGCGGGGGGTTTGCCACAGATACGCAGTATTTT. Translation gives CASSRASGGFATDTQYF.

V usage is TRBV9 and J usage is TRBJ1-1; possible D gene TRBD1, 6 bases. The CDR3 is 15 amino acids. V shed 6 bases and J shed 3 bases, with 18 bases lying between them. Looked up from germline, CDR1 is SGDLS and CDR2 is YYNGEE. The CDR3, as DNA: TGTGCCAGCAACCCAGGGGAGGGAGGTCACACTGAAGCTTTCTTT. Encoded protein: CASNPGEGGHTEAFF.

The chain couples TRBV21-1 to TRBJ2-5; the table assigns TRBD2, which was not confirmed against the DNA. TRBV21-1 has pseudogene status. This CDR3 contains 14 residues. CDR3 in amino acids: CARKESGRGETQYF. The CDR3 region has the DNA TGTGCCAGAAAAGAATCCGGGCGCGGGGAGACCCAGTACTTC.

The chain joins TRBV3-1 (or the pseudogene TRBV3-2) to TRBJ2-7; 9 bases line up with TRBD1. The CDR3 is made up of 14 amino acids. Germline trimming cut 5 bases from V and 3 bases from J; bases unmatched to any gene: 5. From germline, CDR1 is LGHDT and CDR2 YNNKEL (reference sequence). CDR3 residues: CASSELTGGYEQYF. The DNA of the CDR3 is TGTGCCAGCAGCGAATTGACAGGGGGCTACGAGCAGTACTTC.

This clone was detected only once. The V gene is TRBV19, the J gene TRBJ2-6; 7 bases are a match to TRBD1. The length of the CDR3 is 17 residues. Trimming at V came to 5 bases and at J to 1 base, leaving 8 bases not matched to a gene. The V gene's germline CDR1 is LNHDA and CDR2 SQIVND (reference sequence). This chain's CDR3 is CASSPWDSRSGANVLTF. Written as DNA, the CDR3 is TGTGCCAGTAGTCCTTGGGACAGTAGGTCTGGGGCCAACGTCCTGACTTTC.

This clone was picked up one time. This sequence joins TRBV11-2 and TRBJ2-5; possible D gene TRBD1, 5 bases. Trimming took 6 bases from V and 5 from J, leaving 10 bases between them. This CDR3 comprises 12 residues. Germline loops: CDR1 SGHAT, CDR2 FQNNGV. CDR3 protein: CASSHRQETQYF. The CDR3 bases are TGTGCCAGCAGTCATAGACAGGAGACCCAGTACTTC.

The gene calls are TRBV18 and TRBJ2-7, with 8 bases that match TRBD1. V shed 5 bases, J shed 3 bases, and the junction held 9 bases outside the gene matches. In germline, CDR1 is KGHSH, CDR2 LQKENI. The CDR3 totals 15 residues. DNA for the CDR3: TGTGCCAGCTCAGCCGGACAGGGCCGCCTCTACGAGCAGTACTTC. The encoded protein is CASSAGQGRLYEQYF.

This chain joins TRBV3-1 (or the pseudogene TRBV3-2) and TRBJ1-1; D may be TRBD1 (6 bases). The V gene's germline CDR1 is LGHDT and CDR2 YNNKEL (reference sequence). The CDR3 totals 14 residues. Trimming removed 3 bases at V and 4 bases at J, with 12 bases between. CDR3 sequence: CASSQAGAGTEAFF. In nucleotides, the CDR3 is TGTGCCAGCAGCCAGGCAGGGGCTGGCACTGAAGCTTTCTTT.

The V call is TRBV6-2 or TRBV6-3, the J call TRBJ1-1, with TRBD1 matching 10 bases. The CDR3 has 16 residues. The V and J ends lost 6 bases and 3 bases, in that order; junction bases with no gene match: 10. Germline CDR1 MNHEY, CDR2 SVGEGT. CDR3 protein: CASSPDRGRWDTEAFF. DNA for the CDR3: TGTGCCAGCAGCCCCGACAGGGGGCGATGGGACACTGAAGCTTTCTTT.

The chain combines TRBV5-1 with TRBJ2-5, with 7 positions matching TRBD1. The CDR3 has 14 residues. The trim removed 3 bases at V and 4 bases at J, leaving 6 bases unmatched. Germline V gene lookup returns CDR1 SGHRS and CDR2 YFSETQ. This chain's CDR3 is CASSYDRAGETQYF. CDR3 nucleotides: TGCGCCAGCAGCTACGACAGGGCTGGAGAGACCCAGTACTTC.

The CDR3 DNA sequence: TGCGCCAGCAGCGCGTTCTCCAGTAGCCAATCACCCCTCCACTTT. This sequence encodes CASSAFSSSQSPLHF. The chain carries TRBV5-1 and TRBJ1-6; the D is unclear. CDR1 is SGHRS, CDR2 YFSETQ, per germline. V was cut by 4 bases and J by 10 bases, with 18 bases left in between. The CDR3 consists of 15 residues.

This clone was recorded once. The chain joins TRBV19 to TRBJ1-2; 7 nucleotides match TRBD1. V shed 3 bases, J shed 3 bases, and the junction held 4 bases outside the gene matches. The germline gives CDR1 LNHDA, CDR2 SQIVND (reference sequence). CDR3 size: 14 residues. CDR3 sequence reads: CASSIVDRDYGYTF. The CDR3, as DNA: TGTGCCAGTAGTATTGTCGACAGGGACTATGGCTACACCTTC.

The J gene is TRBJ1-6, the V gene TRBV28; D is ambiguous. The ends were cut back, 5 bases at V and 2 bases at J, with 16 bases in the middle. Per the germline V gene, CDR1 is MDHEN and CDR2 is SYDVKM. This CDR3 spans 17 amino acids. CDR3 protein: CASSPPREGTYNSPLHF. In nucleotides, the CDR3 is TGTGCCAGCAGTCCCCCCCGGGAGGGCACCTATAATTCACCCCTCCACTTT. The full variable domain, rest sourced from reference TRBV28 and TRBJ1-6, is DVKVTQSSRYLVKRTGEKVFLECVQDMDHENMFWYRQDPGLGLRLIYFSYDVKMKEKGDIPEGYSVSREKKERFSLILESASTNQTSMYLCASSPPREGTYNSPLHFGNGTRLTVT.

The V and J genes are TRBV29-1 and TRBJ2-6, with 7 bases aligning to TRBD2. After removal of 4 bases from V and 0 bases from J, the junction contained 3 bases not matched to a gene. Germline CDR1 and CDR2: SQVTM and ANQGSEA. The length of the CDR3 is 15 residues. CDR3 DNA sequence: TGCAGCGTTGCGGGCGGGAGCTCTGGGGCCAACGTCCTGACTTTC. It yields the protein CSVAGGSSGANVLTF.

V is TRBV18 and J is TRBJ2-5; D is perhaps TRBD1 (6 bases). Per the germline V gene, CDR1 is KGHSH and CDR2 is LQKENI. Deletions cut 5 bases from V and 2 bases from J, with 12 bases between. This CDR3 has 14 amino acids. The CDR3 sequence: CASSLGRGQETQYF. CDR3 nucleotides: TGTGCCAGCTCATTGGGCAGGGGACAAGAGACCCAGTACTTC.

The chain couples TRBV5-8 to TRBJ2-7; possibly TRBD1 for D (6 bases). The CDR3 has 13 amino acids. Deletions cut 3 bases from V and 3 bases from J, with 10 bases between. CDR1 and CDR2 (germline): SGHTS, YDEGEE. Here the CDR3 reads CASSSQGYYEQYF. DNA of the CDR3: TGTGCCAGCAGCTCACAGGGTTACTACGAGCAGTACTTC. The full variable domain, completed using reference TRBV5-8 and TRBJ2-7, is EAGVTQSPTHLIKTRGQQATLRCSPISGHTSVYWYQQALGLGLQFLLWYDEGEERNRGNFPPRFSGRQFPNYSSELNVNALELEDSALYLCASSSQGYYEQYFGPGTRLTVT.

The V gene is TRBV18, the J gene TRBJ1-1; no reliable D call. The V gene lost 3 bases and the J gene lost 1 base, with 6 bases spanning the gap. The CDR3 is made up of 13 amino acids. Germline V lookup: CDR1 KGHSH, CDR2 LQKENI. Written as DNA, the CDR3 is TGTGCCAGCTCACCGGGCACGAACACTGAAGCTTTCTTT. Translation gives CASSPGTNTEAFF.

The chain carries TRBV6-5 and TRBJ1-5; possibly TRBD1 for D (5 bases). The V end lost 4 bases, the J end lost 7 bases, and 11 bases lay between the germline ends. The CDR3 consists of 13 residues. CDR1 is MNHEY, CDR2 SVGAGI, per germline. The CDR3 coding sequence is TGTGCCAGCAGTTCTACGGGGGACCAGCCCCAGCATTTT. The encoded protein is CASSSTGDQPQHF.

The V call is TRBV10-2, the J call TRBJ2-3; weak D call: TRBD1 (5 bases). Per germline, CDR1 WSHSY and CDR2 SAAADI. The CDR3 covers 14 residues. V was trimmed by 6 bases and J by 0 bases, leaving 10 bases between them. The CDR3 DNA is TGCGCCAGCAGACTCGACAGAAGCACAGATACGCAGTATTTT. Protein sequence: CASRLDRSTDTQYF.

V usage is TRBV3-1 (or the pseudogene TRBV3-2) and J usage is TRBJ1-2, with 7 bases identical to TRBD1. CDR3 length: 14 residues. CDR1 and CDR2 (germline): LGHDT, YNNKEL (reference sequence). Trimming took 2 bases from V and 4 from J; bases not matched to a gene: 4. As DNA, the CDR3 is TGTGCCAGCAGCCAATGGGACAGCTCCTATGGCTACACCTTC. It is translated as CASSQWDSSYGYTF.

The CDR3 sequence is CASSSRSLGGEQYF. For the CDR3, the DNA is TGTGCCAGCAGCTCCCGTAGTTTGGGGGGCGAGCAGTACTTC. This sequence joins TRBV28 and TRBJ2-7; a weak D match, TRBD2 (6 bases). The germline V gene encodes CDR1 MDHEN and CDR2 SYDVKM. The V end lost 6 bases, the J end lost 6 bases, and 18 bases lay between the germline ends. The CDR3 spans 14 residues.

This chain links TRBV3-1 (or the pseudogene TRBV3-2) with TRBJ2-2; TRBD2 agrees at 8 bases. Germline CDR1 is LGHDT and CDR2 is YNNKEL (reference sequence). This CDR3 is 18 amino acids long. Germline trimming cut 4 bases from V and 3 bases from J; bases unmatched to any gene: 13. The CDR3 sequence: CASSPPSGGGIDTGELFF. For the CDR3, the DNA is TGTGCCAGCAGCCCCCCCTCGGGCGGGGGGATAGACACCGGGGAGCTGTTTTTT.

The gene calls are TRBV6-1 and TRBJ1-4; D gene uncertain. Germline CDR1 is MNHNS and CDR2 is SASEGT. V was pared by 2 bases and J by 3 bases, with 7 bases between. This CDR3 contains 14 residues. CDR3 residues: CASSELGANEKLFF. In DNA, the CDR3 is TGTGCCAGCAGTGAATTGGGAGCTAATGAAAAACTGTTTTTT.